The 29 T cell receptor beta chains below come from one sample, sequenced in a study of blood T cell repertoires in COVID-19 (dated by TCRdb to the early 2020s). The library was generated by the immunoSEQ multiplex PCR assay. This is the immuneACCESS table as TCRdb keeps it, with only in-frame sequences that have V and J called. A part of the clones is gone; compared with another copy, unresolved V genes explain less than half, and the rest is unexplained. This sample has around 130,000 clones in its table, and roughly 89% of those were observed once. The ten largest make up approximately 3.5% of the sample. Sequences were obtained from PBMCs or T cells enriched from blood (not recorded which). These receptors were obtained from a woman in her thirties who had recovered from COVID-19.

The rearrangement uses TRBV24-1 and TRBJ2-3, with D perhaps matching TRBD2 (6 bases). V was trimmed by 6 bases and J by 0 bases, leaving 18 bases between them. Looked up from germline, CDR1 is KGHDR and CDR2 is SFDVKD. This CDR3 is 17 amino acids long. Here the CDR3 DNA reads TGTGCCACCAGTCGGGGGTCCCCCCTTGGGAGCACAGATACGCAGTATTTT. It is translated as CATSRGSPLGSTDTQYF.

V usage is TRBV9 and J usage is TRBJ1-4; D ambiguous. The V end was cut by 1 base, the J end by 5 bases, with 12 bases between. The germline CDR1 and CDR2 sequences are SGDLS and YYNGEE. CDR3 length equals 15 residues. In DNA, the CDR3 is TGTGCCAGCAGCGTACGTGTGTCGGGGAATGAAAAACTGTTTTTT. Translating gives CASSVRVSGNEKLFF.

CDR3 protein: CASSQGQGAWEQYF. The CDR3 DNA is TGTGCCAGCAGCCAGGGACAGGGGGCGTGGGAGCAGTACTTC. The rearrangement links TRBV4-2 to TRBJ2-7; 12 bases are a match to TRBD1. Germline trimming cut 3 bases from V and 7 bases from J; bases unmatched to any gene: 4. Germline-derived CDR1 and CDR2 are LGHNA and YNFKEQ. The CDR3 totals 14 residues.

The J gene is TRBJ2-1, the V gene TRBV7-2; TRBD2 aligns across 10 bases. Unmatched junction bases numbered 5, after V lost 3 bases and J lost 0 bases. From germline, CDR1 is SGHTA and CDR2 FQGNSA. The CDR3 runs to 17 residues. In DNA, the CDR3 is TGTGCCAGCAGCTTTTGGGCTAGCGGGAGCTCCTACAATGAGCAGTTCTTC. Its protein is CASSFWASGSSYNEQFF. The entire variable domain, with the rest obtained from reference TRBV7-2 and TRBJ2-1, is as follows: GAGVSQSPSNKVTEKGKDVELRCDPISGHTALYWYRQSLGQGLEFLIYFQGNSAPDKSGLPSDRFSAERTGGSVSTLTIQRTQQEDSAVYLCASSFWASGSSYNEQFFGPGTRLTVL.

This rearrangement joins TRBV2 to TRBJ1-1, with D hard to call. CDR1 SNHLY and CDR2 FYNNEI come from the germline V gene. Trimming pared 4 bases from V and 1 base from J, leaving 13 bases between. CDR3 length: 15 amino acids. The CDR3 DNA reads as TGTGCCAGCAGTGCGGGCTTTGGAGGGAACACTGAAGCTTTCTTT. Translating it yields CASSAGFGGNTEAFF.

The genes are TRBV4-2 and TRBJ2-1; 7 bases align to TRBD2. Trimming removed 1 base from V and 8 bases from J; junction bases left unmatched: 11. The CDR3 covers 16 residues. Germline lookup yields CDR1 LGHNA and CDR2 YNFKEQ. The CDR3: CASSQGRAGNEHEQFF. The CDR3 DNA reads TGTGCCAGCAGCCAAGGGAGAGCGGGAAATGAGCATGAGCAGTTCTTC.

The chain carries TRBV30 and TRBJ1-6, with 8 bases lining up with TRBD1. Trimming at V came to 4 bases and at J to 7 bases, leaving 3 bases not matched to a gene. This CDR3 has 13 amino acids. From germline, CDR1 is GTSNPN and CDR2 SVGIG (reference sequence). CDR3 protein: CAWTGQGNSPLHF. The CDR3 nucleotides are TGTGCCTGGACCGGACAGGGAAATTCACCCCTCCACTTT.

The chain carries TRBV2 and TRBJ2-7; 10 bases agree with TRBD1. Looked up from germline, CDR1 is SNHLY and CDR2 is FYNNEI. Trimming cost V 6 bases and J 3 bases; bases outside gene matches: 2. This CDR3 comprises 13 residues. The CDR3 coding sequence is TGTGCCAGCAGGGGACAGGGGAGCTACGAGCAGTACTTC. Encoded protein: CASRGQGSYEQYF.

The chain has TRBV2 and TRBJ2-3, with 8 bases aligning to TRBD2. Looked up from germline, CDR1 is SNHLY and CDR2 is FYNNEI. V dropped 4 bases and J dropped 0; count of bases not matched to a gene: 6. The CDR3 totals 16 residues. The CDR3 sequence is CASSGAGGGSTDTQYF. The CDR3 DNA reads TGTGCCAGCAGTGGAGCGGGCGGGGGGAGCACAGATACGCAGTATTTT.

V and J are TRBV4-2 and TRBJ2-1; TRBD2 matches at 7 bases. This CDR3 has 17 amino acids. The trim removed 4 bases at V and 7 bases at J, leaving 16 bases unmatched. Germline V gives CDR1 LGHNA, CDR2 YNFKEQ. DNA for the CDR3: TGTGCCAGCAGCCGGAGAGGTGGGGCGGGAGTGGGGAATGAGCAGTTCTTC. This encodes CASSRRGGAGVGNEQFF.

The rearrangement uses TRBV4-1 and TRBJ2-2, with TRBD2 identical over 10 bases. Trimming at V came to 4 bases and at J to 1 base, leaving 0 bases not matched to a gene. Per germline, CDR1 MGHRA and CDR2 YSYEKL. The CDR3 is 15 residues long. CDR3 in amino acids: CASSRLAGNTGELFF. The CDR3 nucleotides read TGCGCCAGCAGCCGACTAGCGGGGAACACCGGGGAGCTGTTTTTT.

The genes are TRBV18 and TRBJ1-5, with a possible D match to TRBD1 (5 bases). The germline V and J ends were trimmed by 3 bases and 1 base, with 7 bases remaining between them. The CDR3 consists of 14 residues. Per the germline V gene, CDR1 is KGHSH and CDR2 is LQKENI. In nucleotides, the CDR3 is TGTGCCAGCTCACCCGACAGAAGCAATCAGCCCCAGCATTTT. Amino acids: CASSPDRSNQPQHF. Filled out from reference TRBV18 and TRBJ1-5, the complete variable domain reads NAGVMQNPRHLVRRRGQEARLRCSPMKGHSHVYWYRQLPEEGLKFMVYLQKENIIDESGMPKERFSAEFPKEGPSILRIQQVVRGDSAAYFCASSPDRSNQPQHFGDGTRLSIL.

The gene calls are TRBV5-1 and TRBJ2-5, with D maybe TRBD2 (6 bases). The CDR3 spans 14 residues. The germline V and J ends were trimmed by 3 bases and 4 bases, with 13 bases remaining between them. Germline V gene lookup returns CDR1 SGHRS and CDR2 YFSETQ. Written as DNA, the CDR3 is TGCGCCAGCAGCTCTCCGGGGACTGGAGAGACCCAGTACTTC. It is translated as CASSSPGTGETQYF.

The chain carries TRBV18 and TRBJ1-5; TRBD1 matches at 9 bases. Trimming took 0 bases from V and 2 from J; bases not matched to a gene: 2. The CDR3 length is 16 residues. From germline, CDR1 is KGHSH and CDR2 LQKENI. CDR3 DNA sequence: TGTGCCAGCTCACCACCGGGACAGGGAGGCAATCAGCCCCAGCATTTT. Translated, it gives CASSPPGQGGNQPQHF.

This rearrangement joins TRBV28 to TRBJ2-7; 9 nucleotides agree with TRBD2. J lost 7 bases, V lost 3 bases, and 7 bases had no gene match. The CDR3 length is 14 residues. Germline CDR1 reads MDHEN; CDR2 reads SYDVKM. CDR3 sequence (DNA): TGTGCCAGCAGTTTCCGGCGGGAGGGCGGTGAGCAGTACTTC. Its protein is CASSFRREGGEQYF.

Comments on this clone: The same CDR3 can be traced to other DNA sequences in this sample. This sequence joins TRBV19 and TRBJ2-3; D is perhaps TRBD2 (6 bases). V was cut by 0 bases and J by 6 bases, with 7 bases left in between. CDR1 is LNHDA and CDR2 is SQIVND in the germline V gene (reference sequence). The length of the CDR3 is 13 residues. CDR3 nucleotides: TGTGCCAGTAGTATAGAACGGGGGGATACGCAGTATTTT. It encodes CASSIERGDTQYF.

This clone came up once. This rearrangement joins TRBV23-1 to TRBJ1-2; weak D call: TRBD1 (5 bases). TRBV23-1 is annotated as an ORF whose role is uncertain. The CDR3 consists of 14 residues. V lost 7 bases and J lost 6, with 18 bases in between. This CDR3 reads CASTPYCGGDGYTF. The CDR3 DNA reads TGCGCCAGCACACCGTACTGCGGGGGGGATGGCTACACCTTC.

This chain uses TRBV19 with TRBJ2-7, with 8 bases identical to TRBD2. The CDR3 consists of 17 residues. V lost 5 bases and J lost 6; bases outside the gene matches: 18. Germline CDR1 and CDR2: LNHDA and SQIVND (reference sequence). This CDR3 reads CASSPGRSLGRGGEQYF. In DNA form, the CDR3 reads TGTGCCAGTAGTCCCGGCAGGTCGCTCGGGAGGGGTGGCGAGCAGTACTTC.

The CDR3 loop reads CASSNHPGQLNTEAFF. As DNA, the CDR3 is TGTGCCAGCAGCAACCATCCGGGACAGTTGAACACTGAAGCTTTCTTT. The J gene is TRBJ1-1, the V gene TRBV7-2, with 7 bases that match TRBD1. Germline CDR1 and CDR2: SGHTA and FQGNSA. CDR3 size: 16 residues. V gave up 5 bases and J gave up 0 bases; unmatched junction bases: 9.

CDR3 bases: TGTGCCAGCGGGCTAGCGGGACCCGGGGCCAACGTCCTGACTTTC. It translates to CASGLAGPGANVLTF. The chain joins TRBV28 to TRBJ2-6; TRBD2 matches at 9 bases. Germline loops: CDR1 MDHEN, CDR2 SYDVKM. V was pared by 8 bases and J by 4 bases, with 6 bases of the junction left unmatched. This CDR3 region has 15 residues.

The V and J genes are TRBV10-3 and TRBJ2-7; 7 nucleotides align to TRBD1. CDR1 and CDR2 (germline): ENHRY, SYGVKD. CDR3 size: 12 residues. V dropped 10 bases and J dropped 2; count of bases not matched to a gene: 5. The CDR3 coding sequence is TGTGCCACCACCGGACAGGCCTACGAGCAGTACTTC. As protein: CATTGQAYEQYF.

The chain recombines TRBV14 with TRBJ1-1; TRBD1 agrees at 7 bases. After removal of 5 bases from V and 4 bases from J, the junction contained 7 bases not matched to a gene. The CDR3 extends over 14 amino acids. Germline loops: CDR1 SGHDN, CDR2 FVKESK. The CDR3 protein is CASSRQGRVTEAFF. CDR3 nucleotides: TGTGCCAGCAGCAGACAGGGTAGGGTCACTGAAGCTTTCTTT.

This rearrangement joins TRBV6-8 to TRBJ1-5; 10 bases align to TRBD1. This CDR3 spans 19 amino acids. Germline lookup yields CDR1 MNHGY and CDR2 SAAAGT. Losses at the gene ends were 0 bases for V and 6 bases for J; bases not matched to a gene: 14. The CDR3 coding sequence is TGTGCCAGCAGTTACTCCGGGACAGGGGCCCACGGGACGGGTCAGCCCCAGCATTTT. Translated: CASSYSGTGAHGTGQPQHF.

This chain connects TRBV7-2 to TRBJ1-4; 8 bases align to TRBD1. Per the germline V gene, CDR1 is SGHTA and CDR2 is FQGNSA. This CDR3 is built from 13 residues. V lost 5 bases, J lost 7 bases, and 3 bases stayed unmatched. The CDR3 loop is CASSQGQGEKLFF. The CDR3 nucleotides read TGTGCCAGCAGCCAAGGACAGGGTGAAAAACTGTTTTTT.

This chain uses TRBV6-4 with TRBJ1-2, with D perhaps matching TRBD1 (6 bases). The V end lost 3 bases, the J end lost 2 bases, and 7 bases lay between the germline ends. Germline CDR1 is MRHNA and CDR2 is SNTAGT. The CDR3 runs 13 residues. CDR3 sequence reads: CASSETGNYGYTF. CDR3 nucleotide sequence: TGTGCCAGCAGTGAAACAGGGAACTATGGCTACACCTTC.

This chain links TRBV5-1 with TRBJ2-7; the match to TRBD1 covers 10 bases. CDR1 and CDR2 (germline): SGHRS, YFSETQ. This CDR3 region has 15 residues. The V segment lost 3 bases and the J segment 5 bases; nucleotides outside the gene matches: 8. The CDR3 nucleotides read TGCGCCAGCAGCTGGAGGGGACAGGGGAGCCACGAGCAGTACTTC. It yields the protein CASSWRGQGSHEQYF. Looking up the rest from reference TRBV5-1 and TRBJ2-7 gives the full variable domain: KAGVTQTPRYLIKTRGQQVTLSCSPISGHRSVSWYQQTPGQGLQFLFEYFSETQRNKGNFPGRFSGRQFSNSRSEMNVSTLELGDSALYLCASSWRGQGSHEQYFGPGTRLTVT.

The chain combines TRBV5-1 with TRBJ2-7; a weak D match, TRBD1 (6 bases). This CDR3 has 15 residues. Germline assignment: CDR1 SGHRS and CDR2 YFSETQ. Trimming left V 0 bases short and J 0 bases short, with 10 bases between. CDR3 sequence: CASSLGDTVSYEQYF. DNA of the CDR3: TGCGCCAGCAGCTTGGGGGACACCGTCTCCTACGAGCAGTACTTC.

V is TRBV6-5 and J is TRBJ1-4; TRBD1 matches at 9 bases. The germline CDR1 and CDR2 sequences are MNHEY and SVGAGI. Losses at the gene ends were 2 bases for V and 7 bases for J; bases not matched to a gene: 5. The CDR3 loop spans 15 amino acids. The CDR3: CASSYDGTGSEKLFF. CDR3 coding DNA: TGTGCCAGCAGTTACGACGGGACAGGGAGTGAAAAACTGTTTTTT.

The chain uses TRBV11-2 and TRBJ1-1; D may be TRBD1 (5 bases). V lost 0 bases to trimming and J lost 4 bases, with 12 bases between them. Germline-derived CDR1 and CDR2 are SGHAT and FQNNGV. The CDR3 consists of 15 residues. This CDR3 reads CASSLDGGLGTEAFF. The CDR3 DNA is TGTGCCAGCAGCTTAGATGGGGGGTTGGGCACTGAAGCTTTCTTT.